Shown below are 15 T cell receptor beta chains from a single sample sequenced in a study of post-analysis software for immune sequencing data. Study conclusions and caveats: Patients showed TRBV5-6, TRBV5-1 and TRBV20-1 among about five TRBV segments more frequent than in controls.

These receptors have no identified antigens. Unique molecular identifiers were built into the TCR beta cDNA libraries. Each CDR3 protein is one row after TCRdb ran MiXCR on the PCR reads. Among 450,000 to 700,000 distinct CDR3 sequences, 44% were seen once, and the ten largest hold 1.7%. The sample comprised blood. All receptors derive from a girl between 5 and 17 years old with multiple sclerosis.

For the CDR3, the DNA is TGCAGCGTCGAGGAAAAACTGTTTTTT. Amino acids: CSVEEKLFF. The V and J genes are TRBV29-1 and TRBJ1-4, with D hard to call. From germline, CDR1 is SQVTM and CDR2 ANQGSEA. Trimming cost V 6 bases and J 8 bases, with 4 bases left between them. This CDR3 has 9 residues.

This rearrangement joins TRBV10-3 to TRBJ1-2, with D hard to call. The V and J ends lost 3 bases and 8 bases respectively, with 10 bases between them. The length of the CDR3 is 12 residues. From germline, CDR1 is ENHRY and CDR2 SYGVKD. Here the CDR3 DNA reads TGTGCCATCAGTGACCAGCATGACGGCTACACCTTC. Protein sequence: CAISDQHDGYTF.

This clonotype was detected only a few times. The chain employs TRBV6-6 and TRBJ2-4; D is ambiguous. Matching the DNA end better, TRBJ2-7 makes the J call doubtful. The CDR3 extends over 13 amino acids. Germline V lookup: CDR1 MNHNY, CDR2 SVGAGI (reference sequence). CDR3 protein: CASSYSSSYEQYF. For the CDR3, the DNA is TGTGCCAGCAGTTACTCATCCAGCTACGAGCAGTACTTC.

In this sample, this clonotype turned up once. This sequence joins TRBV28 and TRBJ2-7; D remains unclear. Germline-derived CDR1 and CDR2 are MDHEN and SYDVKM. This CDR3 comprises 14 residues. V lost 8 bases and J 0 bases, leaving 14 bases between the germline ends. The CDR3 loop is CASPRQSRSYEQYF. The CDR3 DNA sequence: TGTGCCAGCCCCCGGCAGTCCCGCTCCTACGAGCAGTACTTC.

This CDR3 is CASGDRVDNQPQHF. DNA of the CDR3: TGTGCCAGCGGGGACAGGGTAGACAATCAGCCCCAGCATTTT. The chain couples TRBV12-3 or TRBV12-4 to TRBJ1-5; TRBD1 agrees at 9 bases. V was pared by 8 bases and J by 3 bases, with 5 bases of the junction left unmatched. This CDR3 has 14 amino acids.

This rearrangement joins TRBV7-9 to TRBJ2-5; tentatively, D is TRBD1 or TRBD2 (5 bases each). The CDR3 consists of 14 residues. The V end was cut by 5 bases, the J end by 4 bases, with 14 bases between. The germline V gene has CDR1 SEHNR and CDR2 FQNEAQ (reference sequence). CDR3 nucleotides: TGTGCCAGCAGCCTCCCGACCGGGGCAGAGACCCAGTACTTC. Its protein product is CASSLPTGAETQYF.

This clonotype has only a few counts. The rearrangement joins TRBV7-2 to TRBJ1-6, with D uncertain. Looked up from germline, CDR1 is SGHTA and CDR2 is FQGNSA. This CDR3 contains 11 residues. The ends were cut back, 1 base at V and 12 bases at J, with 4 bases in the middle. This CDR3 is CASSLGGPLHF. For the CDR3, the DNA is TGTGCCAGCAGCTTAGGTGGACCCCTCCACTTT.

The chain combines TRBV7-2 with TRBJ2-7; TRBD1 aligns across 8 bases. Germline values: CDR1 SGHTA, CDR2 FQGNSA. V lost 5 bases to trimming and J lost 0 bases; unmatched junction nucleotides: 6. The CDR3 sequence is 15 residues long. CDR3 loop: CASSRGQVLSYEQYF. In DNA, the CDR3 is TGTGCCAGCAGCCGGGGACAGGTCCTCTCCTACGAGCAGTACTTC.

This clonotype appeared a few times. The chain links TRBV5-1 to TRBJ1-1, with D possibly matching TRBD1 (6 bases). Germline V CDR1 and CDR2: SGHRS, YFSETQ. The CDR3 extends over 13 amino acids. Trimming removed 4 bases at V and 5 bases at J, with 12 bases between. CDR3 residues: CASSPNRVTEAFF. The DNA for the CDR3 is TGCGCCAGCAGCCCTAACAGGGTAACTGAAGCTTTCTTT.

The chain links TRBV4-2 to TRBJ1-2; D remains ambiguous. The CDR3 is made up of 15 amino acids. Germline-derived CDR1 and CDR2 are LGHNA and YNFKEQ. V was cut by 1 base and J by 0 bases, with 9 bases left in between. CDR3 region: CASSQVQQANYGYTF. CDR3 bases: TGTGCCAGCAGCCAAGTACAGCAAGCTAACTATGGCTACACCTTC.

This clonotype was counted ten times or more. The V call is TRBV29-1, the J call TRBJ2-5, with 7 bases aligning to TRBD1. CDR1 is SQVTM, CDR2 ANQGSEA, per germline. The ends lost 1 base at V and 2 bases at J; junction bases unmatched: 4. This CDR3 has 14 amino acids. The CDR3 protein is CSVEGTGHQETQYF. For the CDR3, the DNA is TGCAGCGTTGAAGGGACAGGACATCAAGAGACCCAGTACTTC.

About this clonotype: This sequence may be a read error, since a much larger clone differs from it by one base. This chain uses TRBV7-2 with TRBJ2-4; D not resolved. TRBJ2-7 matches the DNA end more closely, so the J call is doubtful. In germline, CDR1 is SGHTA, CDR2 FQGNSA. This CDR3 comprises 11 residues. CDR3 loop: CASSLMYEQYF. CDR3 nucleotide sequence: TGTGCCAGCAGCTTAATGTACGAGCAGTACTTC.

This clonotype was seen a few times. V and J are TRBV5-1 and TRBJ2-5; 10 nucleotides line up with TRBD2. J was trimmed by 11 bases and V by 3 bases; bases with no gene match: 16. Germline CDR1 and CDR2: SGHRS and YFSETQ. The CDR3 is 16 amino acids. The CDR3 is CASSYSQSGLADEQYF. CDR3 nucleotides: TGCGCCAGCAGCTATAGTCAGTCCGGACTAGCGGATGAGCAGTACTTC.

The rearrangement links TRBV20-1 to TRBJ1-1; no clear D. The germline gives CDR1 DFQATT, CDR2 SNEGSKA (reference sequence). Trimming removed 6 bases at V and 11 bases at J, with 16 bases between. The CDR3 loop spans 11 amino acids. CDR3 nucleotides: TGCAGTGCAACAGCCTTGGACGAGGCTTTCTTT. This sequence encodes CSATALDEAFF.

In its sample, this clonotype was seen once. The junction differs from germline at one of its ends, possibly a read error. The rearrangement joins TRBV29-1 to TRBJ1-2; 8 nucleotides align to TRBD1. Germline V CDR1 and CDR2: SQVTM, ANQGSEA. The length of the CDR3 is 14 residues. The CDR3 DNA reads TGCAGTGTTGAGGGCAGGGGGCGATCTAATAGCTACACCTTC. Translated: CSVEGRGRSNSYTF.